This T cell receptor beta chain was identified in a study of patients and donors after allogeneic stem cell transplantation. TCRdb recomputed calls from the RT-PCR reads with MiXCR, one row per CDR3 protein. The repertoire includes 150,000 to 200,000 distinct CDR3 sequences, around two fifths of them detected once, and 33% sits in the top ten. Germline CDR1 reads SGHRS; CDR2 reads YFSETQ. The J segment lost 4 bases and the V segment lost 4 bases, leaving 8 bases of the junction unmatched. The CDR3 extends over 15 amino acids. Source material: blood, either unsorted or a sorted T cell fraction (not recorded which). The chain is built from TRBV5-1 and TRBJ2-3; 8 nucleotides match TRBD1. The sequence was collected from a human donor who was either an allogeneic HSCT recipient or a stem cell or donor lymphocyte infusion donor (not recorded which). It is not recorded whose cells these are; they may come from a transplant donor. The CDR3 reads CASSKDRVPPDTQYF. In DNA, the CDR3 is TGCGCCAGCAGCAAGGACAGGGTGCCCCCAGATACGCAGTATTTT. Combining the CDR3 with reference TRBV5-1 and TRBJ2-3 gives the whole variable domain KAGVTQTPRYLIKTRGQQVTLSCSPISGHRSVSWYQQTPGQGLQFLFEYFSETQRNKGNFPGRFSGRQFSNSRSEMNVSTLELGDSALYLCASSKDRVPPDTQYFGPGTRLTVL.